This record looks at one T cell receptor beta chain sequence and its context. The target antigen is unknown. This entry belongs to a study of Ad26.COV2.S vaccination and SARS-CoV-2 variants. Study outcomes and limitations: Assessments of TCR breadth and depth may have underestimated the total T cell responses. In vaccinated individuals, spike-specific CD8+ and CD4+ T cell responses reportedly displayed substantial breadth.

CDR3 length: 12 residues. Trimming shortened V by 1 base and J by 0 bases, and 1 base separated the two germline ends. The V gene's germline CDR1 is SGDLS and CDR2 YYNGEE. Produced via immunoSEQ multiplex PCR; TCRdb's table is partial and in-frame only. Altogether 350,000 to 450,000 clones are present, about nine tenths being singletons, with the ten largest covering roughly 3.1%. This sample's treatment: around 19 received Ad26.COV2.S at low or high dose, single or two shots; 5 received placebo; per-sample allocation not given. After the first vaccine or placebo injection, samples were drawn on day 63.

This receptor was taken from a person aged 18-65 years who received the Ad26.COV2.S COVID-19 vaccine or a placebo. The sequenced sample was peripheral blood, obtained in a trial of Ad26.COV2.S vaccine versus placebo. The chain uses TRBV9 and TRBJ2-5; D is unclear. CDR3 nucleotides: TGTGCCAGCAGCGTAAACCAAGAGACCCAGTACTTC. Translating it yields CASSVNQETQYF.